The 27 T cell receptor beta chains given below trace back to one sample, sequenced in a study of T cells after posttransplantation cyclophosphamide. Assay: immunoSEQ multiplex PCR; the TCRdb copy retains only in-frame clones and omits some. The sample lists some 64,000 clones; about 93% were seen once. Sequencing was carried out using PBMCs. The receptors derive from a woman aged 25 to 39 in good health and a related stem cell transplant donor.

This chain connects TRBV5-6 to TRBJ1-6, with a tentative D call TRBD1 (6 bases). From germline, CDR1 is SGHDT and CDR2 YYEEEE. Trimming cost V 5 bases and J 0 bases, with 21 bases left between them. The CDR3 loop spans 19 amino acids. The CDR3 nucleotides read TGTGCCAGCAGTGGGGGCGTCGCAGCCTTCAGCTCCTATAATTCACCCCTCCACTTT. This codes for CASSGGVAAFSSYNSPLHF.

CDR3 sequence (DNA): TGTGCCAGCAGAAATAGGACGGACGAATATGGCTACACCTTC. It translates to CASRNRTDEYGYTF. V usage is TRBV6-4 and J usage is TRBJ1-2; D not certain. V lost 6 bases to trimming and J lost 5 bases, with 16 bases between them. CDR3 length: 14 residues. Germline CDR1 is MRHNA and CDR2 is SNTAGT.

The chain links TRBV19 to TRBJ2-6; D is undetermined. Germline CDR1 LNHDA, CDR2 SQIVND (reference sequence). The V and J ends lost 1 base and 4 bases respectively, with 8 bases between them. This CDR3 has 15 residues. For the CDR3, the DNA is TGTGCCAGTAGTATAGTCTCCCTGGGGGCCAACGTCCTGACTTTC. It is translated as CASSIVSLGANVLTF.

The chain links TRBV28 to TRBJ2-7; 8 bases are shared with TRBD1. Germline assignment: CDR1 MDHEN and CDR2 SYDVKM. The V segment lost 6 bases and the J segment 3 bases; nucleotides outside the gene matches: 7. The CDR3 is made up of 14 amino acids. The CDR3 sequence: CASRSADRGYEQYF. Written as DNA, the CDR3 is TGTGCCAGCAGATCCGCCGACAGGGGCTACGAGCAGTACTTC. The variable domain in full, completed from reference TRBV28 and TRBJ2-7, reads DVKVTQSSRYLVKRTGEKVFLECVQDMDHENMFWYRQDPGLGLRLIYFSYDVKMKEKGDIPEGYSVSREKKERFSLILESASTNQTSMYLCASRSADRGYEQYFGPGTRLTVT.

The V and J genes are TRBV14 and TRBJ1-2; the match to TRBD1 covers 9 bases. Germline V gene data show CDR1 as SGHDN and CDR2 as FVKESK. The CDR3 consists of 18 residues. The V and J ends lost 4 bases and 2 bases, in that order; junction bases with no gene match: 14. The CDR3 region has the DNA TGTGCCAGCAGCCTGAGGCGGGGACAGGGCTCATACAACTATGGCTACACCTTC. Protein product: CASSLRRGQGSYNYGYTF.

The chain carries TRBV29-1 and TRBJ2-1, with D perhaps TRBD1 (6 bases). Germline V CDR1 and CDR2: SQVTM, ANQGSEA. V lost 8 bases and J 7 bases, leaving 12 bases between the germline ends. The CDR3 sequence is 11 residues long. CDR3 region: CSTIQGNEQFF. The CDR3 region has the DNA TGCAGCACGATACAGGGAAATGAGCAGTTCTTC.

Only one count was recorded for this clone. This sequence joins TRBV5-4 and TRBJ2-2; 7 bases are shared with TRBD1. Germline values: CDR1 SGHNT, CDR2 YYREEE (reference sequence). This CDR3 contains 14 residues. V shed 3 bases, J shed 5 bases, and the junction held 4 bases outside the gene matches. CDR3 coding DNA: TGTGCCAGCAGCTACAGGGGTGGGACCGGGGAGCTGTTTTTT. Its translation: CASSYRGGTGELFF.

The rearrangement uses TRBV6-5 and TRBJ2-3, with a tentative D call TRBD1 (6 bases). There are 15 residues in the CDR3. Between the trimmed V and J ends, which lost 6 bases and 3 bases, there was a span of 16 bases. CDR1 and CDR2 (germline): MNHEY, SVGAGI. CDR3 nucleotide sequence: TGTGCCAGCAGAATTACGGGACACCCTACAGATACGCAGTATTTT. This codes for CASRITGHPTDTQYF.

The chain uses TRBV28 and TRBJ2-7; D may be TRBD1 or TRBD2 (5 bases each). Germline-derived CDR1 and CDR2 are MDHEN and SYDVKM. With 3 bases removed from V and 6 bases from J, the gap between germline ends came to 9 bases. The CDR3 is 12 amino acids. The CDR3 loop is CASSLVGREQYF. The DNA for the CDR3 is TGTGCCAGCAGTTTGGTGGGACGCGAGCAGTACTTC.

The V call is TRBV2, the J call TRBJ1-4; D not resolved. V was cut by 1 base and J by 4 bases, with 10 bases left in between. Germline-derived CDR1 and CDR2 are SNHLY and FYNNEI. This CDR3 has 15 amino acids. DNA of the CDR3: TGTGCCAGCAGTGAAGGGACGAACCTTAATGAAAAACTGTTTTTT. Translating gives CASSEGTNLNEKLFF.

The CDR3 is CVLGKGNTGELFF. The CDR3, as DNA: TGTGTACTGGGAAAGGGGAACACCGGGGAGCTGTTTTTT. The rearrangement links TRBV6-1 to TRBJ2-2; D gene ambiguous. The CDR3 consists of 13 residues. Looked up from germline, CDR1 is MNHNS and CDR2 is SASEGT.

V is TRBV11-3 and J is TRBJ2-1; D is possibly TRBD1 (5 bases). CDR3 length equals 14 residues. V was trimmed by 4 bases and J by 7 bases, leaving 14 bases between them. Germline assignment: CDR1 SGHNT and CDR2 YENEEA. CDR3 loop: CASSYEGVWNEQFF. Here the CDR3 DNA reads TGTGCCAGCAGCTACGAAGGGGTTTGGAATGAGCAGTTCTTC.

This rearrangement joins TRBV5-6 to TRBJ2-7; weak D call: TRBD1 (5 bases). The CDR3 totals 12 residues. V was clipped by 0 bases and J by 4 bases, with 5 bases between them. CDR1 and CDR2 from the germline V gene are SGHDT and YYEEEE. The CDR3 reads CASSLGQYEQYF. In DNA, the CDR3 is TGTGCCAGCAGCTTGGGACAGTACGAGCAGTACTTC.

This chain links TRBV19 with TRBJ1-2, with D tentatively TRBD1 (6 bases). V was shortened by 3 bases and J by 3 bases, with 11 bases between the two germline ends. The CDR3 runs to 14 residues. Per germline, CDR1 LNHDA and CDR2 SQIVND (reference sequence). The CDR3 spells CASSIQQGYYGYTF. The CDR3, as DNA: TGTGCCAGTAGTATTCAACAGGGATACTATGGCTACACCTTC.

The chain uses TRBV4-3 and TRBJ1-3; D remains unclear. This CDR3 is built from 16 residues. Between the trimmed V and J ends, which lost 0 bases and 0 bases, there was a span of 9 bases. The germline V gene has CDR1 LGHNA and CDR2 YSLEER. This CDR3 is CASSQDPRASGNTIYF. DNA for the CDR3: TGCGCCAGCAGCCAAGATCCCCGGGCCTCTGGAAACACCATATATTTT.

The CDR3 spells CAIGGDITDTQYF. The CDR3 coding sequence is TGTGCCATAGGCGGGGATATCACAGATACGCAGTATTTT. The rearrangement uses TRBV19 and TRBJ2-3, with D possibly TRBD2 on 6 matching bases. V was cut by 10 bases and J by 2 bases, with 13 bases left in between. Germline-derived CDR1 and CDR2 are LNHDA and SQIVND (reference sequence). There are 13 residues in the CDR3.

The genes are TRBV10-3 and TRBJ2-7, with 10 bases fitting TRBD2. The junction had 7 bases not matched to a gene; V was cut back by 6 bases and J by 2 bases. The CDR3 is 15 residues long. The germline CDR1 and CDR2 sequences are ENHRY and SYGVKD. The CDR3 nucleotides are TGTGCCATCAGAGGGCTAGCGGGGGACGCCTACGAGCAGTACTTC. This sequence encodes CAIRGLAGDAYEQYF.

This chain links TRBV6-1 with TRBJ2-1; 10 bases fit TRBD1. The length of the CDR3 is 15 residues. Germline V lookup: CDR1 MNHNS, CDR2 SASEGT. V trimming: 4 bases; J trimming: 4 bases; junction bases outside the gene matches: 4. DNA of the CDR3: TGTGCCAGCAGTGGGGGACAGGGGTGGTACAATGAGCAGTTCTTC. Protein: CASSGGQGWYNEQFF.

This clone showed up just a few times. V and J are TRBV30 and TRBJ2-1; D possibly corresponds to TRBD2 (6 bases). The CDR3 is 13 amino acids. Germline values: CDR1 GTSNPN, CDR2 SVGIG (reference sequence). The V gene lost 5 bases and the J gene lost 7 bases, with 15 bases spanning the gap. In nucleotides, the CDR3 is TGTGCCTGGGCGACGGGGGTTGGTAATGAGCAGTTCTTC. Protein: CAWATGVGNEQFF. The entire variable domain, with the rest obtained from reference TRBV30 and TRBJ2-1, is as follows: SQTIHQWPATLVQPVGSPLSLECTVEGTSNPNLYWYRQAAGRGLQLLFYSVGIGQISSEVPQNLSASRPQDRQFILSSKKLLLSDSGFYLCAWATGVGNEQFFGPGTRLTVL.

This clone was recorded only once. The rearrangement joins TRBV10-3 to TRBJ1-5, with a weak D call TRBD1 (6 bases). The CDR3 length is 13 residues. With 9 bases removed from V and 0 bases from J, the gap between germline ends came to 9 bases. The germline CDR1 and CDR2 sequences are ENHRY and SYGVKD. The CDR3 nucleotides are TGTGCCATTCGGACAGATAGCAATCAGCCCCAGCATTTT. Protein product: CAIRTDSNQPQHF.

This chain uses TRBV6-1 with TRBJ1-5; possibly TRBD1 for D (6 bases). The CDR3 loop spans 13 amino acids. CDR1 and CDR2 (germline): MNHNS, SASEGT. V was pared by 7 bases and J by 4 bases, with 11 bases between. The CDR3 loop reads CASKEGGNQPQHF. CDR3 coding DNA: TGTGCCAGCAAGGAGGGGGGAAATCAGCCCCAGCATTTT.

The chain uses TRBV6-1 and TRBJ2-1, with TRBD1 matching over 9 bases. Germline CDR1 MNHNS, CDR2 SASEGT. V was pared by 5 bases and J by 2 bases, with 1 base of the junction left unmatched. The CDR3 runs to 14 residues. The CDR3 is CASSRTGAYNEQFF. The CDR3 DNA reads as TGTGCCAGCAGTCGGACAGGGGCCTACAATGAGCAGTTCTTC.

The chain links TRBV4-3 to TRBJ2-1; possibly TRBD2 for D (5 bases). Germline V CDR1 and CDR2: LGHNA, YSLEER. V lost 1 base to trimming and J lost 5 bases, with 6 bases between them. The CDR3 runs 13 residues. CDR3 protein: CASSQGGDNEQFF. CDR3 DNA sequence: TGCGCCAGCAGCCAAGGGGGAGACAATGAGCAGTTCTTC.

J is TRBJ2-2 and V is TRBV19; D not resolved. Germline V lookup: CDR1 LNHDA, CDR2 SQIVND (reference sequence). V was trimmed by 6 bases and J by 3 bases, leaving 5 bases between them. The CDR3 spans 12 residues. CDR3 loop: CASRTDTGELFF. The CDR3 nucleotides are TGTGCCAGTAGGACTGACACCGGGGAGCTGTTTTTT.

The chain joins TRBV10-1 to TRBJ1-6, with TRBD1 identical over 8 bases. The CDR3 runs to 15 residues. V was pared by 6 bases and J by 5 bases, with 6 bases of the junction left unmatched. Germline lookup yields CDR1 WNHNN and CDR2 SYGVQD (reference sequence). In nucleotides, the CDR3 is TGCGCCAGCAGAAGGGACAGGAACGATAATTCACCCCTCCACTTT. This sequence encodes CASRRDRNDNSPLHF.

The chain carries TRBV7-2 and TRBJ2-1; no clear D gene. The CDR3 loop spans 14 amino acids. Germline CDR1 is SGHTA and CDR2 is FQGNSA. Trimming removed 5 bases from V and 2 bases from J, with 10 bases in between. The CDR3 DNA reads TGTGCCAGCAGCATGGGTCCCCCCTACAATGAGCAGTTCTTC. Encoded protein: CASSMGPPYNEQFF.

V and J are TRBV5-1 and TRBJ1-1; D uncertain. The V and J ends lost 4 bases and 2 bases respectively, with 9 bases between them. The CDR3 runs 13 residues. CDR1 SGHRS and CDR2 YFSETQ come from the germline V gene. CDR3 DNA: TGCGCCAGCAGCCAAAGAGTAAACACTGAAGCTTTCTTT. It encodes CASSQRVNTEAFF.